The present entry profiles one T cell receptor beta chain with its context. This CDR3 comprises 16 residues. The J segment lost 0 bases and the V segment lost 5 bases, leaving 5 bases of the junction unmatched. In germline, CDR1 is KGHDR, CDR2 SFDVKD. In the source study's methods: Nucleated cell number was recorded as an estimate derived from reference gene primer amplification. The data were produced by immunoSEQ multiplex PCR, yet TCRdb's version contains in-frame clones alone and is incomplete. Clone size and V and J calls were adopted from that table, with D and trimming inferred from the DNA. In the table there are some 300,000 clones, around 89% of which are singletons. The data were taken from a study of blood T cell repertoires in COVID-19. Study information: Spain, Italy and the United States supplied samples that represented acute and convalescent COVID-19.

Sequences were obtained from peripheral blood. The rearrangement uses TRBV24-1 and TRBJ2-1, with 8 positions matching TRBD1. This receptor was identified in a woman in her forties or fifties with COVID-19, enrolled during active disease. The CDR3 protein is CATSGGQGASYNEQFF. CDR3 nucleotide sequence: TGTGCCACCAGTGGGGGGCAGGGGGCCTCCTACAATGAGCAGTTCTTC.